This T cell receptor beta chain was sequenced in a study of CD8 T cells in ankylosing spondylitis. This clonotype showed up many times. For TCR beta, libraries came from quantitative 5'-RACE with molecular barcodes. TCRdb recomputed calls from the 5' RACE reads with MiXCR, one row per CDR3 protein. This table has under 150,000 distinct CDR3 sequences, roughly 8.3% appearing once. The CDR3 sequence is 14 residues long. Germline values: CDR1 SGHRS, CDR2 YFSETQ. V was pared by 6 bases and J by 2 bases, with 4 bases of the junction left unmatched. The sequenced sample consisted of synovial fluid, either unsorted or a sorted T cell fraction (not recorded which). The source is a male donor with ankylosing spondylitis. The chain carries TRBV5-1 and TRBJ2-3; 9 bases agree with TRBD2. The CDR3 region has the DNA TGCGCCAGCACGGCTAGCGGGACCACAGATACGCAGTATTTT. It translates to CASTASGTTDTQYF.